Listed below are T cell receptor beta chains from one sample, sequenced in a study of cytomegalovirus exposure and HLA in healthy donors. Produced via immunoSEQ multiplex PCR; TCRdb's table is partial and in-frame only. The profile shows roughly 150,000 clones, under 85% of them singletons. The source material was PBMCs. The receptors derive from a woman younger than 30 in good health and CMV-seropositive. CDR3s include the opening cysteine and the closing phenylalanine or tryptophan. Each record gives: D gene, J gene, V gene, clone size, CDR3 protein, CDR3 DNA. A D gene is named only where the DNA matches it firmly. A row's size may be missing; if present it is once, few, many or a size class.

TRBD1 TRBJ2-1 TRBV13 few CASSRPGQGVNEQFF TGTGCCAGCAGCAGACCGGGACAGGGAGTCAATGAGCAGTTCTTC
NA TRBJ2-7 TRBV2 NA CASSVVYEQYF TGTGCCAGCAGTGTAGTTTACGAGCAGTACTTC
NA TRBJ1-4 TRBV7-6 NA CASSSPDSEKLFF TGTGCCAGCAGCTCCCCGGACTCTGAAAAACTGTTTTTT
TRBD2 TRBJ2-7 TRBV9 once CASSAEDERTREGEQYF TGTGCCAGCAGCGCCGAGGATGAGCGTACAAGGGAGGGCGAGCAGTACTTC
NA TRBJ2-1 TRBV11-1 NA CASRHNNEQFF TGTGCCAGCAGACATAACAATGAGCAGTTCTTC
TRBD1 TRBJ1-6 TRBV7-2 NA CASTKGTALNSPLHF TGTGCCAGCACTAAAGGGACAGCGCTGAATTCACCCCTCCACTTT
TRBD2 TRBJ2-7 TRBV4-2 NA CASSQAETSGAYEQYF TGTGCCAGCAGCCAAGCGGAAACTAGCGGGGCCTACGAGCAGTACTTC
NA TRBJ2-2 TRBV2 NA CASSAGSGTGELFF TGTGCCAGCAGTGCAGGGTCGGGCACCGGGGAGCTGTTTTTT
TRBD1 TRBJ1-2 TRBV30 NA CAWSPTGGAGYGYTF TGTGCCTGGAGTCCGACAGGGGGCGCTGGCTATGGCTACACCTTC
NA TRBJ1-1 TRBV6-7 NA CACEAGRVPLEAFF TGTGCCTGTGAGGCGGGGCGGGTACCCCTTGAAGCTTTCTTT
TRBD2 TRBJ2-1 TRBV7-2 NA CASSGRLAGLSYNEQFF TGTGCCAGCAGCGGCCGACTAGCGGGACTCTCCTACAATGAGCAGTTCTTC
TRBD1 TRBJ2-7 TRBV15 NA CATSRSPPGQGDEQYF TGTGCCACCAGCAGATCCCCACCGGGACAGGGCGACGAGCAGTACTTC
NA TRBJ2-7 TRBV7-9 NA CASSADDQGFVHYEQYF TGTGCCAGCAGCGCCGATGATCAGGGGTTCGTGCATTACGAGCAGTACTTC
TRBD2 TRBJ2-5 TRBV28 once CASSSPLRGGGGTQYF TGTGCCAGCAGTTCCCCCTTGCGGGGGGGCGGTGGGACCCAGTACTTC
NA TRBJ2-7 TRBV5-6 NA CASSLGRTASGEQYF TGTGCCAGCAGCTTGGGAAGAACAGCTTCAGGAGAGCAGTACTTC
NA TRBJ2-1 TRBV4-2 NA CASSQPQGYNEQFF TGTGCCAGCAGCCAACCACAGGGCTACAATGAGCAGTTCTTC
TRBD1 TRBJ1-2 TRBV19 NA CASSPSLRDRAHQFYGYTF TGTGCCAGTAGCCCAAGCCTCCGGGACAGGGCGCATCAATTCTATGGCTACACCTTC
NA TRBJ1-1 TRBV5-6 NA CASSNRRSRGTEAFF TGTGCCAGCAGCAATAGACGGTCGCGGGGCACTGAAGCTTTCTTT
TRBD1 TRBJ2-4 TRBV6-1 NA CASRATGGVGNIQYF TGTGCCAGCAGGGCGACAGGGGGAGTAGGAAACATTCAGTACTTC
NA TRBJ1-1 TRBV27 once CASRHQGGNTEAFF TGTGCCAGCAGACACCAGGGTGGGAACACTGAAGCTTTCTTT